The T cell receptor beta chain described here comes from a study of cytomegalovirus exposure and HLA in healthy donors. General observations from the study: Later analysis associated a missense DCLRE1C variant with TCR beta V- and J-gene trimming. The study designated 150 or so TCR beta chains cytomegalovirus-associated. The authors later found most CMV-associated TCR beta chains appeared HLA-restricted.

CDR3 length equals 14 residues. The J segment lost 2 bases and the V segment lost 5 bases, leaving 4 bases of the junction unmatched. The germline V gene encodes CDR1 SSHAT and CDR2 FNYEAQ (reference sequence). Points on this clone: Its antigen is currently unknown.

Amplification used 60 Vbeta primers and 13 Jbeta primers. Study processing details: An analysis performed later counted 75 million to 80 million unique TCR beta chains (around 11 million of them shared). This table comes from immunoSEQ multiplex PCR, and its TCRdb copy is limited to in-frame clones, with some not included. V and J calls and clone size are as listed in that table; D and trimming were resolved from the DNA. In total, the table holds about 31,000 clones. The clonotype originates from a female donor in good health and CMV-seronegative. The chain carries TRBV7-7 and TRBJ2-5, with 8 nucleotides matching TRBD1. The sequenced material came from PBMCs. The CDR3 sequence is CASSRDRGQETQYF. The CDR3 nucleotides read TGTGCCAGCAGCCGAGACAGGGGACAAGAGACCCAGTACTTC. Full variable domain (remainder filled in from reference TRBV7-7 and TRBJ2-5): GAGVSQSPRYKVTKRGQDVTLRCDPISSHATLYWYQQALGQGPEFLTYFNYEAQPDKSGLPSDRFSAERPEGSISTLTIQRTEQRDSAMYRCASSRDRGQETQYFGPGTRLLVL.